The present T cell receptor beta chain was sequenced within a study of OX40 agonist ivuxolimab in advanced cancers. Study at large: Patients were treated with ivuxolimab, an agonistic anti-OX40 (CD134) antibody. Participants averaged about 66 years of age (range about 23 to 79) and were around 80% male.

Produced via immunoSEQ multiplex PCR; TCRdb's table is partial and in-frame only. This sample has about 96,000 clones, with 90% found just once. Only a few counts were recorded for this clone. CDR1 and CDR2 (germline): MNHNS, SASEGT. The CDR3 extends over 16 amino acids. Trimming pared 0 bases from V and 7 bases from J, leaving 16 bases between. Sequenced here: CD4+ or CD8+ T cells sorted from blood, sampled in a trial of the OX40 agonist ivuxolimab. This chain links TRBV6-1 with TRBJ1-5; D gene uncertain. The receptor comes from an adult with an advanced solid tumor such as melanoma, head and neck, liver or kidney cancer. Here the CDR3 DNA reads TGTGCCAGCAGTGAAGCGCTTCCAGGTTCGGGACAGCCCCAGCATTTT. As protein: CASSEALPGSGQPQHF.